This entry lists 6 T cell receptor beta chains sequenced from one sample in a study of T cell repertoires in cytomegalovirus infection. TCRdb fed the reads into MiXCR, producing one record per CDR3 protein. Here the sample spans 400,000 to 550,000 distinct CDR3 sequences, 11% being singletons. Sequencing input: PBMCs. All receptors come from a human donor in good health (CMV status not recorded). Some clones in this sample may be carry-over from other donors' samples.

This clonotype was seen only a few times. The rearrangement uses TRBV5-1 and TRBJ2-7; tentative D call: TRBD2 (5 bases). Trimming took off 3 bases at V and 2 bases at J, with 12 bases between the two ends. Germline CDR1 reads SGHRS; CDR2 reads YFSETQ. The CDR3 is 14 amino acids. The DNA for the CDR3 is TGCGCCAGCAGCTCGGAGGACGCAACCTACGAGCAGTACTTC. The encoded protein is CASSSEDATYEQYF.

The sample holds many counts of this clonotype. This chain connects TRBV5-5 to TRBJ2-4, with D unclear. The CDR3 spans 15 residues. Germline V lookup: CDR1 SGHKS, CDR2 YYEKEE (reference sequence). V was pared by 1 base and J by 1 base, with 9 bases between. The CDR3 coding sequence is TGTGCCAGCAGCTTGCTAGTCGGGGCCAAAAACATTCAGTACTTC. Amino acids: CASSLLVGAKNIQYF.

This clonotype came up many times. The chain has TRBV6-1 and TRBJ1-6; D is ambiguous. The V gene lost 8 bases and the J gene lost 2 bases, with 10 bases spanning the gap. Germline assignment: CDR1 MNHNS and CDR2 SASEGT. The CDR3 runs to 14 residues. The DNA for the CDR3 is TGTGCCAGCCAACCCGGGACCTATAATTCACCCCTCCACTTT. Amino acid sequence: CASQPGTYNSPLHF.

This clonotype was counted ten times or more. The junction shows a germline mismatch at one end, possibly a read error. The rearrangement joins TRBV5-6 to TRBJ2-1, with 7 bases matching TRBD2. CDR3 length: 14 residues. Germline CDR1 SGHDT, CDR2 YYEEEE. The CDR3 is CASSIGLVHNGQFF. The DNA for the CDR3 is TGTGCCAGCAGCATTGGACTAGTTCACAATGGGCAGTTCTTC.

This clonotype was detected a few times. V is TRBV18 and J is TRBJ2-7; 9 bases match TRBD1. The CDR3 sequence is 15 residues long. Germline V gives CDR1 KGHSH, CDR2 LQKENI. With 2 bases clipped from V and 4 bases from J, the junction kept 6 bases outside the gene matches. The DNA of the CDR3 is TGTGCCAGCTCACCATCGGTGACAGGGGGGTACGAGCAGTACTTC. Amino acid sequence: CASSPSVTGGYEQYF.

This clonotype was observed many times. The chain joins TRBV7-3 to TRBJ2-5; D may be TRBD2 (7 bases). Germline-derived CDR1 and CDR2 are SGHTA and FQGTGA. Between the trimmed V and J ends, which lost 3 bases and 2 bases, there was a span of 13 bases. The CDR3 has 15 amino acids. CDR3 region: CASSLWRGPQETQYF. The CDR3 DNA reads TGTGCCAGCAGCTTGTGGCGGGGGCCTCAAGAGACCCAGTACTTC.